This TCR beta chain is from a study of T cell changes during pregnancy in multiple sclerosis. Method: immunoSEQ multiplex PCR; TCRdb's copy keeps in-frame clones and lacks some. The profile shows approximately 69,000 clones, roughly 94% of them singletons. Trimming removed 0 bases from V and 1 base from J; junction bases left unmatched: 3. This CDR3 region has 17 residues. Germline V gene sequence: CDR1 SGHKS, CDR2 YYEKEE (reference sequence). This chain connects TRBV5-5 to TRBJ2-5, with TRBD2 matching over 13 bases. The sequencing here drew on peripheral blood, taken in the third trimester of pregnancy. The TCR originated in a female donor with multiple sclerosis, enrolled in a pregnancy study. CDR3 residues: CASSLGLAGGLQETQYF. CDR3 DNA sequence: TGTGCCAGCAGCTTGGGACTAGCGGGGGGCCTCCAAGAGACCCAGTACTTC. Combining the CDR3 with reference TRBV5-5 and TRBJ2-5 gives the whole variable domain DAGVTQSPTHLIKTRGQQVTLRCSPISGHKSVSWYQQVLGQGPQFIFQYYEKEERGRGNFPDRFSARQFPNYSSELNVNALLLGDSALYLCASSLGLAGGLQETQYFGPGTRLLVL.